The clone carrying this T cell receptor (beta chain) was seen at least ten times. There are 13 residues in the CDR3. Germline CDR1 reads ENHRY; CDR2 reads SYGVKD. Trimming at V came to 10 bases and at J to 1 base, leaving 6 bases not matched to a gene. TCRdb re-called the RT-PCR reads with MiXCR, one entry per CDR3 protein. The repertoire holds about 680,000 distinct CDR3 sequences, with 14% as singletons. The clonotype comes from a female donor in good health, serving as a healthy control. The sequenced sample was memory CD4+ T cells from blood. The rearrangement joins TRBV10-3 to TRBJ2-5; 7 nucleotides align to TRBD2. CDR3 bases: TGTGCCAGCCGGGCTAGCGGCCAAGAGACCCAGTACTTC. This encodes CASRASGQETQYF.